These 18 T cell receptor beta chains were sequenced from one sample in a study of control samples from healthy donors and cancer patients. Only in-frame clones appear in the TCRdb table, and some are missing; sequencing was by immunoSEQ multiplex PCR. The data contain 85,000 to 110,000 clones, more than 85% of them seen just once; the ten biggest clones take up 19%. Sequencing was performed on PBMCs. Receptor source: a man in his sixties with lung cancer.

V gene TRBV5-1 combines with J gene TRBJ1-2, with 9 bases lining up with TRBD1. The germline V gene encodes CDR1 SGHRS and CDR2 YFSETQ. The CDR3 has 15 amino acids. Trimming cost V 4 bases and J 5 bases; bases outside gene matches: 9. CDR3 nucleotide sequence: TGCGCCAGCAGCGCCGACAGGGGGAGGGTTTATGGCTACACCTTC. Translated: CASSADRGRVYGYTF.

About this clone itself: At one boundary the junction diverges from the germline segment, which might be a read error. The gene calls are TRBV6-5 and TRBJ2-5, with 8 bases that match TRBD2. Germline CDR1 is MNHEY and CDR2 is SVGAGI. This CDR3 has 15 residues. CDR3 sequence reads: CASNYGGGPGETQYF. CDR3 sequence (DNA): TGTGCCAGCAATTACGGCGGGGGGCCAGGGGAGACCCAGTACTTC.

V and J are TRBV6-5 and TRBJ2-3, with 8 positions matching TRBD1. Germline V gene lookup returns CDR1 MNHEY and CDR2 SVGAGI. The CDR3 has 15 residues. Trimming removed 5 bases from V and 4 bases from J; junction bases left unmatched: 8. The CDR3 sequence is CASSQQGGMADTQYF. CDR3 DNA: TGTGCCAGCAGTCAACAGGGGGGAATGGCAGATACGCAGTATTTT.

The chain links TRBV11-2 to TRBJ2-2; D is possibly TRBD2 (5 bases). V was pared by 2 bases and J by 6 bases, with 13 bases between. The germline CDR1 and CDR2 sequences are SGHAT and FQNNGV. The length of the CDR3 is 15 residues. The CDR3 DNA follows: TGTGCCAGCAGCTTAAATGGGAAGGAGGCCGGGGAGCTGTTTTTT. It codes for CASSLNGKEAGELFF.

The rearrangement uses TRBV9 and TRBJ1-5; D is uncertain. The germline CDR1 and CDR2 sequences are SGDLS and YYNGEE. This CDR3 spans 14 amino acids. Trimming stripped 0 bases from V and 0 bases from J, with 4 bases between. The CDR3 bases are TGTGCCAGCAGCGTAGCTGGTAGCAATCAGCCCCAGCATTTT. Translation: CASSVAGSNQPQHF.

The chain couples TRBV6-5 to TRBJ2-7; D remains ambiguous. CDR1 MNHEY and CDR2 SVGAGI come from the germline V gene. The CDR3 consists of 13 residues. Trimming left V 7 bases short and J 0 bases short, with 10 bases between. CDR3 DNA sequence: TGTGCCAGCAAGCTGCAGATCTCCTACGAGCAGTACGTC. Amino acid sequence: CASKLQISYEQYV.

V is TRBV30 and J is TRBJ1-1; TRBD1 matches at 8 bases. V dropped 0 bases and J dropped 0; count of bases not matched to a gene: 9. Looked up from germline, CDR1 is GTSNPN and CDR2 is SVGIG (reference sequence). This CDR3 has 17 residues. The CDR3 sequence: CAWSVPGGGPMNTEAFF. The CDR3 nucleotides read TGTGCCTGGAGTGTCCCAGGGGGCGGCCCTATGAACACTGAAGCTTTCTTT.

This chain's CDR3 is CASSSFRDSRETQYF. The CDR3 bases are TGTGCCAGCAGCTCCTTTAGGGACAGTAGAGAGACCCAGTACTTC. This chain joins TRBV5-6 and TRBJ2-5; 7 bases line up with TRBD1. The CDR3 is 15 residues long. Per the germline V gene, CDR1 is SGHDT and CDR2 is YYEEEE. J was trimmed by 4 bases and V by 3 bases; bases with no gene match: 9.

The chain combines TRBV7-8 with TRBJ1-5; D remains ambiguous. Trimming removed 2 bases from V and 0 bases from J, with 8 bases in between. The CDR3 runs 15 residues. CDR1 SGHVS and CDR2 FQNEAQ come from the germline V gene. The CDR3 nucleotides read TGTGCCAGCAGCTTATCCGGTAATAGCAATCAGCCCCAGCATTTT. The encoded protein is CASSLSGNSNQPQHF.

The chain carries TRBV3-1 (or the pseudogene TRBV3-2) and TRBJ2-5; a possible D gene is TRBD1 (5 bases). The CDR3 length is 13 residues. The V gene's germline CDR1 is LGHDT and CDR2 YNNKEL (reference sequence). Trimming cost V 10 bases and J 2 bases, with 14 bases left between them. CDR3 protein: CATLGRGQETQYF. CDR3 in DNA: TGTGCCACCTTAGGTAGGGGACAAGAGACCCAGTACTTC.

The rearrangement links TRBV2 to TRBJ2-1, with D possibly being TRBD1 (6 bases). CDR3 size: 16 residues. Germline CDR1 reads SNHLY; CDR2 reads FYNNEI. The V and J ends lost 4 bases and 2 bases respectively, with 15 bases between them. CDR3 sequence (DNA): TGTGCCAGCAGTGGAAACAGGGCCCTGGCCTACAATGAGCAGTTCTTC. It specifies CASSGNRALAYNEQFF.

The chain employs TRBV6-1 and TRBJ2-4, with D perhaps matching TRBD1 (7 bases). V was cut by 1 base and J by 0 bases, with 16 bases left in between. The CDR3 totals 18 residues. Germline CDR1 and CDR2: MNHNS and SASEGT. The CDR3 is CASSEGRSGGLAKNIQYF. CDR3 DNA sequence: TGTGCCAGCAGTGAAGGAAGGTCAGGGGGGTTAGCCAAAAACATTCAGTACTTC.

The chain joins TRBV7-3 to TRBJ2-2, with D perhaps being TRBD1 or TRBD2 (5 bases each). Deletions cut 1 base from V and 2 bases from J, with 11 bases between. CDR1 SGHTA and CDR2 FQGTGA come from the germline V gene. This CDR3 region has 16 residues. CDR3 coding DNA: TGTGCCAGCAGCTTAATTGGGGGTTTCAACACCGGGGAGCTGTTTTTT. Protein sequence: CASSLIGGFNTGELFF.

The J gene is TRBJ2-7, the V gene TRBV2; 7 nucleotides match TRBD1. CDR1 is SNHLY and CDR2 is FYNNEI in the germline V gene. Germline trimming cut 4 bases from V and 0 bases from J; bases unmatched to any gene: 6. The CDR3 extends over 15 amino acids. The CDR3 here is CASSASQGYSYEQYV. DNA for the CDR3: TGTGCCAGCAGTGCTTCACAGGGGTACTCCTACGAGCAGTACGTC.

The chain uses TRBV7-3 and TRBJ1-4; D is uncertain. The CDR3 length is 13 residues. The germline gives CDR1 SGHTA, CDR2 FQGTGA. Trimming took 6 bases from V and 5 from J, leaving 10 bases between them. The CDR3 reads CASSVGPNEKLFF. The CDR3 region has the DNA TGTGCCAGCAGTGTCGGACCCAATGAAAAACTGTTTTTT. The full variable domain, its missing parts supplied by reference TRBV7-3 and TRBJ1-4, is GAGVSQTPSNKVTEKGKYVELRCDPISGHTALYWYRQSLGQGPEFLIYFQGTGAADDSGLPNDRFFAVRPEGSVSTLKIQRTERGDSAVYLCASSVGPNEKLFFGSGTQLSVL.

The chain links TRBV6-5 to TRBJ2-1; D is unresolved. The V and J ends lost 2 bases and 4 bases respectively, with 6 bases between them. From germline, CDR1 is MNHEY and CDR2 SVGAGI. This CDR3 contains 13 residues. The CDR3 is CASSYTLYNEQFF. The CDR3, as DNA: TGTGCCAGCAGTTACACGCTGTACAATGAGCAGTTCTTC.

V and J are TRBV4-1 and TRBJ1-4; D may be TRBD1 (6 bases). The CDR3 totals 15 residues. The germline V gene encodes CDR1 MGHRA and CDR2 YSYEKL. V lost 4 bases and J lost 0, with 9 bases in between. The CDR3 DNA sequence: TGCGCCAGCAGCCGTAGGGGGTCAACTAATGAAAAACTGTTTTTT. It codes for CASSRRGSTNEKLFF.

The chain has TRBV7-3 and TRBJ2-5; TRBD2 matches at 10 bases. J was trimmed by 5 bases and V by 0 bases; bases with no gene match: 6. The CDR3 runs 16 residues. Germline V gives CDR1 SGHTA, CDR2 FQGTGA. This CDR3 is CASSLTSGGSWETQYF. In nucleotides, the CDR3 is TGTGCCAGCAGCTTAACTAGCGGGGGGTCGTGGGAGACCCAGTACTTC.